The source of this T cell receptor beta chain is a study of T cell repertoires in cytomegalovirus infection. TCRdb re-called the reads with MiXCR, one entry per CDR3 protein. Here the sample spans 480,000 or so distinct CDR3 sequences, about 11% being singletons. This CDR3 has 16 amino acids. Germline CDR1 reads LGHNA; CDR2 reads YNFKEQ. V lost 0 bases to trimming and J lost 4 bases, with 14 bases between them. J is TRBJ2-3 and V is TRBV4-2; D might be TRBD2 (5 bases). The sequence derives from a human donor in good health (CMV status not recorded). Some clones in this sample may be carry-over from other donors' samples. Sequencing used PBMCs. The CDR3: CASSQEGGAAPDTQYF. The CDR3 DNA follows: TGTGCCAGCAGCCAAGAGGGCGGAGCGGCACCAGATACGCAGTATTTT.